The 16 T cell receptor beta chains below were found in one sample sequenced in a study of early T cells in non-severe SARS-CoV-2 infection. TCRdb recomputed calls from the 5' RACE reads with MiXCR, one row per CDR3 protein. The sample lists tens of thousands of distinct CDR3 sequences, roughly 13% occurring once. Sequencing input: whole blood. These receptors all stem from an adult who was a healthcare worker with PCR-confirmed SARS-CoV-2 infection or an uninfected control (not recorded which).

Ten or more counts support this clonotype. V and J are TRBV20-1 and TRBJ1-5; TRBD1 might be the D (5 bases). Germline CDR1 is DFQATT and CDR2 is SNEGSKA (reference sequence). V lost 0 bases, J lost 0 bases, and 12 bases lay in between. The CDR3 spans 16 residues. CDR3 DNA: TGCAGTGCTAGAGATAAGGGGCGATATAGCAATCAGCCCCAGCATTTT. This gives the protein CSARDKGRYSNQPQHF.

The rearrangement joins TRBV2 to TRBJ2-2; D possibly corresponds to TRBD1 (7 bases). The CDR3 totals 14 residues. Trimming removed 6 bases at V and 4 bases at J, with 12 bases between. Germline-derived CDR1 and CDR2 are SNHLY and FYNNEI. In DNA form, the CDR3 reads TGTGCCAGCAGGGCAGGGGGAGGCACCGGGGAGCTGTTTTTT. Its protein is CASRAGGGTGELFF.

This clonotype appeared a few times. V usage is TRBV3-1 and J usage is TRBJ2-3; D unclear. The length of the CDR3 is 12 residues. V was clipped by 4 bases and J by 5 bases, with 7 bases between them. Germline V gives CDR1 LGHDT, CDR2 YNNKEL (reference sequence). CDR3 loop: CASSPAQDTQYF. The CDR3 region has the DNA TGTGCCAGCAGCCCCGCCCAAGATACGCAGTATTTT.

This chain links TRBV30 with TRBJ1-1; TRBD1 matches 9 bases. The germline CDR1 and CDR2 sequences are GTSNPN and SVGIG (reference sequence). The CDR3 has 14 amino acids. V was pared by 0 bases and J by 4 bases, with 3 bases of the junction left unmatched. CDR3 amino acids: CAWSVNRGPTEAFF. CDR3 sequence (DNA): TGTGCCTGGAGTGTCAACAGGGGGCCCACTGAAGCTTTCTTT.

This clonotype was seen repeatedly, ten times or more. The J gene is TRBJ2-5, the V gene TRBV5-1, with 9 bases that match TRBD2. The V gene's germline CDR1 is SGHRS and CDR2 YFSETQ. The CDR3 totals 15 residues. The V and J ends lost 0 bases and 4 bases, in that order; junction bases with no gene match: 4. CDR3 in amino acids: CASSLGLAGTETQYF. CDR3 nucleotide sequence: TGCGCCAGCAGCTTGGGTCTAGCGGGAACAGAGACCCAGTACTTC.

This clonotype has only a few counts. V gene TRBV11-2 combines with J gene TRBJ2-1; TRBD1 matches at 7 bases. Trimming cost V 8 bases and J 4 bases; bases outside gene matches: 8. Germline lookup yields CDR1 SGHAT and CDR2 FQNNGV. The CDR3 has 14 amino acids. CDR3 residues: CASGTGQIYNEQFF. In nucleotides, the CDR3 is TGTGCCAGCGGCACGGGACAGATATACAATGAGCAGTTCTTC.

This clonotype was counted ten times or more. The chain carries TRBV2 and TRBJ1-2, with D uncertain. The CDR3 totals 13 residues. Germline loops: CDR1 SNHLY, CDR2 FYNNEI. Trimming shortened V by 4 bases and J by 5 bases, and 11 bases separated the two germline ends. The CDR3 spells CASSVSGRYGYTF. In DNA, the CDR3 is TGTGCCAGCAGTGTGTCGGGTCGGTATGGCTACACCTTC.

The table lists this clonotype with many counts. The chain employs TRBV5-1 and TRBJ1-2; perhaps TRBD1 as D (5 bases). Trimming cost V 4 bases and J 4 bases, with 11 bases left between them. This CDR3 region has 13 residues. Per germline, CDR1 SGHRS and CDR2 YFSETQ. CDR3 loop: CASSRDGPYGYTF. In DNA form, the CDR3 reads TGCGCCAGCAGCAGGGACGGCCCCTATGGCTACACCTTC. Full variable domain (rest looked up from reference TRBV5-1 and TRBJ1-2): KAGVTQTPRYLIKTRGQQVTLSCSPISGHRSVSWYQQTPGQGLQFLFEYFSETQRNKGNFPGRFSGRQFSNSRSEMNVSTLELGDSALYLCASSRDGPYGYTFGSGTRLTVV.

The J gene is TRBJ1-1, the V gene TRBV20-1; no definite D call. Germline loops: CDR1 DFQATT, CDR2 SNEGSKA (reference sequence). The CDR3 has 14 amino acids. Deletions cut 3 bases from V and 2 bases from J, with 13 bases between. The CDR3 region is CSARFWAANTEAFF. The DNA of the CDR3 is TGCAGTGCTAGGTTTTGGGCAGCCAACACTGAAGCTTTCTTT.

In its sample, this clonotype was seen many times. CDR3 protein: CASSRPGQTYEQYF. As DNA, the CDR3 is TGTGCCAGCAGTCGGCCGGGACAGACCTACGAGCAGTACTTC. The chain joins TRBV11-1 to TRBJ2-7; 7 nucleotides align to TRBD1. CDR1 SGHAT and CDR2 FQDESV come from the germline V gene (reference sequence). V shed 6 bases and J 2 bases; nucleotides not matched to a gene: 7. The CDR3 covers 14 residues.

This clonotype showed up just a few times. The genes are TRBV9 and TRBJ2-5; 8 bases are shared with TRBD1. V lost 0 bases to trimming and J lost 6 bases; unmatched junction nucleotides: 4. Looked up from germline, CDR1 is SGDLS and CDR2 is YYNGEE. The CDR3 is 14 amino acids. The DNA of the CDR3 is TGTGCCAGCAGCGTAGATGACAGGGGAAAGACCCAGTACTTC. Its translation is CASSVDDRGKTQYF.

This clonotype was observed at least ten times. This chain uses TRBV7-2 with TRBJ2-7; no firm D call. CDR3 length: 14 residues. Between the trimmed V and J ends, which lost 1 base and 3 bases, there was a span of 10 bases. Looked up from germline, CDR1 is SGHTA and CDR2 is FQGNSA. The CDR3 DNA reads as TGTGCCAGCAGCTTAGAGACTTCCTTCTACGAGCAGTACTTC. Encoded protein: CASSLETSFYEQYF.

This clonotype was seen a handful of times. This rearrangement joins TRBV7-2 to TRBJ2-3, with 9 bases fitting TRBD2. CDR1 and CDR2 from the germline V gene are SGHTA and FQGNSA. Trimming cost V 5 bases and J 12 bases; bases outside gene matches: 9. The CDR3 has 13 amino acids. The CDR3 loop reads CASSDLLAGVQYF. CDR3 in DNA: TGTGCCAGCAGCGACCTACTAGCGGGTGTTCAGTATTTT. The whole variable domain, remainder taken from reference TRBV7-2 and TRBJ2-3, is GAGVSQSPSNKVTEKGKDVELRCDPISGHTALYWYRQSLGQGLEFLIYFQGNSAPDKSGLPSDRFSAERTGGSVSTLTIQRTQQEDSAVYLCASSDLLAGVQYFGPGTRLTVL.

This clonotype was seen ten or more times. J is TRBJ2-1 and V is TRBV29-1, with TRBD1 as a possible D gene (6 bases). The germline V gene has CDR1 SQVTM and CDR2 ANQGSEA. Deletions cut 7 bases from V and 4 bases from J, with 14 bases between. This CDR3 has 13 amino acids. This chain's CDR3 is CSADMTGYNEQFF. The CDR3 nucleotides read TGCAGCGCAGATATGACAGGTTACAATGAGCAGTTCTTC.

This clonotype was seen ten or more times. V gene TRBV6-5 combines with J gene TRBJ2-7, with D maybe TRBD1 (6 bases). Trimming took 5 bases from V and 2 from J, leaving 19 bases between them. This CDR3 contains 16 residues. Germline lookup yields CDR1 MNHEY and CDR2 SVGAGI. CDR3 amino acids: CASSLGPQGSPYEQYF. In DNA, the CDR3 is TGTGCCAGCAGTCTGGGGCCCCAGGGGTCCCCCTACGAGCAGTACTTC.

This clonotype was seen a few times. V and J are TRBV6-5 and TRBJ1-1; 9 nucleotides match TRBD1. The trim removed 6 bases at V and 3 bases at J, leaving 5 bases unmatched. The CDR3 extends over 14 amino acids. The V gene's germline CDR1 is MNHEY and CDR2 SVGAGI. The CDR3 reads CASRQGALDTEAFF. The DNA of the CDR3 is TGTGCCAGCAGACAGGGGGCCCTGGACACTGAAGCTTTCTTT.